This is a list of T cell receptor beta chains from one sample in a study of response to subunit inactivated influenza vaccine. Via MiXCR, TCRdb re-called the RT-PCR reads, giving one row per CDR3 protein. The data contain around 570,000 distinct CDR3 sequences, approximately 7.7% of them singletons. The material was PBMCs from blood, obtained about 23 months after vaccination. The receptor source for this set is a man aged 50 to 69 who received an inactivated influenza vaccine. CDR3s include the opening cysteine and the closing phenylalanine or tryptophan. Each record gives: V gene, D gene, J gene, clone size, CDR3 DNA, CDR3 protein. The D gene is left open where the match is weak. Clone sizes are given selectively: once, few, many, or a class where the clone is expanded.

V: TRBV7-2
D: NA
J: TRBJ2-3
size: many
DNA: TGTGCCAGCAGCCAATATTCAGGTCAGCCGCAGTATTTT
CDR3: CASSQYSGQPQYF

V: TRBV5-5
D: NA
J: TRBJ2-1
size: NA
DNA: TGTGCCGGCAGCCTATCAGCAGGTTCCTACAATGAGCAGTTCTTC
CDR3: CAGSLSAGSYNEQFF

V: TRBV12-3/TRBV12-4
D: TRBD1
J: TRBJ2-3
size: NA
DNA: TGTGCCAGCAGTCGAGACAGGGTGAAAACAGATACGCAGTATTTT
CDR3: CASSRDRVKTDTQYF

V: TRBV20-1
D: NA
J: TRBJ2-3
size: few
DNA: TGCAGTGCTAGTGAGGGGGGTTTGCGGATGACGCAGTATTTT
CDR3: CSASEGGLRMTQYF

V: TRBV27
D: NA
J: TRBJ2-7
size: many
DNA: TGTGCCAGCAGTATTCAGGGGACCGAGCAGTACTTC
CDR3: CASSIQGTEQYF

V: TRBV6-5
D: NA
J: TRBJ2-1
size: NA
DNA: TGTGCCAGCAGTTACAGGGCCGGACGCAATGAGCAGTTCTTC
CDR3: CASSYRAGRNEQFF

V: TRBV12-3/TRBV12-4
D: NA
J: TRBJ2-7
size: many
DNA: TGTGCCAGCCGAAAGGGGGGGGCCTACGAGCAGTACTTC
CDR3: CASRKGGAYEQYF

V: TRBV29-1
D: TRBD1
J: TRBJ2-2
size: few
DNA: TGCAGCGTTGAACCTCGGGGACAGGGAGGAGCCGGGGAGCTGTTTTTT
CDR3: CSVEPRGQGGAGELFF

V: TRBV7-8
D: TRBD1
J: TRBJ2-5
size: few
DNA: TGTGCCAGCAGCAAAAGACAGGGGCGAGAGACCCAGTACTTC
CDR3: CASSKRQGRETQYF

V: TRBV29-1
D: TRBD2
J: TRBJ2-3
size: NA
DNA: TGCAGCGTTGAGAAGGCTAGCGGGAGTTCAGATACGCAGTATTTT
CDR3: CSVEKASGSSDTQYF

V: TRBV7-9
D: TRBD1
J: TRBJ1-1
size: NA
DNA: TGTGCCAGCGACGGGACAGGGATAAACACTGAAGCTTTCTTT
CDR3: CASDGTGINTEAFF

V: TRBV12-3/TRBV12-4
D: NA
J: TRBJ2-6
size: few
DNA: TGTGCCAGCACGATGGTGGACAGCTACTCTGGGGCCAACGTCCTGACTTTC
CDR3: CASTMVDSYSGANVLTF

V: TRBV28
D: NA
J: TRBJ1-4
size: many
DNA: TGTGCCAGCAGTCCGCACCCAGCCGAAAAACTGTTTTTT
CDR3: CASSPHPAEKLFF

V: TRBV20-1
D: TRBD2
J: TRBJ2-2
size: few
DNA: TGCAGTGCTAGACCCGGACTAGCGGGAGCCGGGGAGCTGTTTTTT
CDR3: CSARPGLAGAGELFF

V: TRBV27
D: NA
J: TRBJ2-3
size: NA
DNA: TGTGCCAGCAGTTTATCAGGGGGTCCGGCAGATACGCAGTATTTT
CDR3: CASSLSGGPADTQYF

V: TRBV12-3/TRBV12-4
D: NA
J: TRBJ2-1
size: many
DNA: TGTGCCAGCAGTTTGGGGGGGCGGCACAATGAGCAGTTCTTC
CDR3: CASSLGGRHNEQFF

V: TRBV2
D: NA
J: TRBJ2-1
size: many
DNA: TGTGCCAGCAGTGAAGATGCCGGGACAAACTACAATGAGCAGTTCTTC
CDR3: CASSEDAGTNYNEQFF

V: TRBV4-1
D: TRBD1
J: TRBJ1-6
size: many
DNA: TGCGCCAGCAGCCTGGGACAGGGGGTACCCCTCCACTTT
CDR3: CASSLGQGVPLHF

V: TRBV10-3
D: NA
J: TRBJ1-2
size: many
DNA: TGTGCCATCAGTACCCTCGGGGACGCGGGCGGCTACACCTTC
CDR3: CAISTLGDAGGYTF

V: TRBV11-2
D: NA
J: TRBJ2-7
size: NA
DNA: TGTGCCAGCAGCCTACCGTCCTTTACTCCTGAGTCCTACGAGCAGTACTTC
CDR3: CASSLPSFTPESYEQYF

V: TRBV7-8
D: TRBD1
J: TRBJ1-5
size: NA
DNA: TGTGCCAGCAGCCAGGGGGTTGGAAGCAATCAGCCCCAGCATTTT
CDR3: CASSQGVGSNQPQHF

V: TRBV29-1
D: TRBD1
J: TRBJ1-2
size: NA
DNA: TGCAGCGTGGCGGGACAGGATTTAATCGTCTATGGCTACACCTTC
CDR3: CSVAGQDLIVYGYTF

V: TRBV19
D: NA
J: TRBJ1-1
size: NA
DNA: TGTGCCAGCCGGGGTATCACTGAAGCTTTCTTT
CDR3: CASRGITEAFF

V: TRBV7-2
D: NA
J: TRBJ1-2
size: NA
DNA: TGTGCCAGCAGCTTCTTTGGTTCGGGTGGCTACACCTTC
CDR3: CASSFFGSGGYTF

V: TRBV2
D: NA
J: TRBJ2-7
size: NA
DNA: TGTGCCAGCAGTGATGTCTTAGCGCCCGAGCAGTACTTC
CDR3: CASSDVLAPEQYF

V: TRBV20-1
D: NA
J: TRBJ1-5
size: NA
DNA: TGCAGTGCCGGACCCCCAGGGTCATTGACCCAGCATTTT
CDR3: CSAGPPGSLTQHF

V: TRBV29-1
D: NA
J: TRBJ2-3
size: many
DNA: TGCAGCGTTGAAAGACGAGGGTCGGAGACCTATACGCAGTATTTT
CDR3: CSVERRGSETYTQYF

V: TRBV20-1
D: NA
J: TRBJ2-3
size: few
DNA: TGCAGTGCTCAAGACGGACGCAGCACAGATACGCAGTATTTT
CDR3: CSAQDGRSTDTQYF